This T cell receptor (beta chain) originates from a study of shared clonotypes between healthy human individuals. Looking at the study overall: Per-donor plates numbered three CD4 naive, three CD4 memory, two CD8 naive and one CD8 memory.

This clone appeared once. Its antigen remains unidentified. Per the authors' pipeline: As immunoSEQ supplied junction-only sequences (without quality scores), filtering differed. Only in-frame clones appear in the TCRdb table, and some are missing; sequencing was by immunoSEQ multiplex PCR. That table is the source of V, J and clone size, and D and trimming were worked out from the DNA. Of about 2.4 million clones listed, around 94% are singletons. Study-wide points: The sole specimen, blood, was sampled, and tissue repertoires likely differ. The generation probabilities recorded for non-shared clonotypes fell below those of clonotypes shared by all four donors.

The material sequenced was naive CD4+ T cells sorted from blood. The subset: CD45RA+ positively selected. This sequence originates from a young man in good health.

The CDR3 nucleotides are TGTGCCAGTATTACGGGGAATCAGCCCCAGCATTTT. Encoded protein: CASITGNQPQHF. The V and J genes are TRBV6-1 and TRBJ1-5; D call uncertain. The V end was cut by 9 bases, the J end by 4 bases, with 10 bases between. The CDR3 sequence is 12 residues long. Germline CDR1 is MNHNS and CDR2 is SASEGT.